This T cell receptor (beta chain) was observed in a study of CD8+CD57+ T cells in acquired aplastic anemia (dated by TCRdb to 2017 to 2018). Notes on the research overall: Extracted DNA from sorted CD4+ and CD8+ cells averaged 3.2 ug, ranging from roughly 0.2 to 30 ug. For healthy donor samples, the average read count was around 9.8 million for CD4+ cells and roughly 12 million for CD8+ cells.

The CDR3 goes from the cysteine to the phenylalanine over 18 residues. Here the CDR3 DNA is all that survives: 54 bases in frame from base 1. CDR1 LNHDA and CDR2 SQIVND were looked up in the germline V gene (reference sequence). Deletion took 5 bases off V and 0 bases off J, with a span of 22 bases between the germline ends. Profiling of TCR beta VDJ combinations and CDR3 sequences used genomic DNA as the template. An Illumina HiSeq 2000 was the platform used for TCR repertoire sequencing. Concerning the study's data processing: TRBV/TRBJ rearrangement plots, CDR3 size and DJ length profiles, and Simpson's diversity index were used to assess repertoires. The immunodominant clone was defined as the most abundant DNA sequence in deep sequencing data. CDR3 amino acid sequences were screened for sharing across subjects and were compared with published repertoires and the VDJdb database. Using fastp trimming at Q25 and MiXCR clonotype assembly, TCRdb reanalyzed the public sequencing data and kept in-frame beta chains. Entries are consolidated by CDR3 protein sequence, retaining the most common genes and DNA. The V and J calls come from TCRdb's annotation, not from the publication. For this sample the table gives fewer than 250,000 distinct CDR3 sequences, of which around 50% were detected only once. The top ten hold about 17% of the sample.

The study deep-sequenced TCR repertoires of sorted CD4+ and CD8+ blood T cells from severe aplastic anemia patients and healthy subjects. Ficoll-Paque density gradient centrifugation was used to isolate peripheral blood mononuclear cells. CD4+ and CD8+ T cells were sorted by FACS or magnetic beads before DNA extraction. Overall study outcomes, separate from this receptor: Roughly 29 CD8+ CDR3 sequences were found to be shared between patients and controls, but these sequences appeared to be highly expressed in patients and within the immunodominant clones of the patients. CD8+ Simpson's diversity did not differ significantly between patients and healthy controls (P=0.060).

This clonotype was recorded many times. Its specific antigen is unknown. No per-base quality is available; no much larger clone lies one base away. This chain is built from TRBV19 and TRBJ1-1; tentative D gene TRBD1, with 6 bases matching. This sequence originates from a human donor in good health, serving as a control. Sequenced sample: sorted CD4+, CD8+, or CD8+CD57+ T cells (not recorded which) from PBMCs. The DNA sequence is given as TGTGCCAGTAGTGGCCGGGGGGGGGGGCGAAACATGAACACTGAAGCTTTCTTT. It codes for CASSGRGGGRNMNTEAFF.